The 15 T cell receptor beta chains given below trace back to one sample, sequenced in a study of blood T cell repertoires in COVID-19. Assay: immunoSEQ multiplex PCR; the TCRdb copy retains only in-frame clones and omits some. The table includes almost 85,000 clones, around 89% detected once. The sample comprised PBMCs or T cells enriched from blood (not recorded which). The source of these receptors is a woman aged 50 to 60 with acute COVID-19.

The chain links TRBV28 to TRBJ2-5; D might be TRBD1 (5 bases). This CDR3 region has 14 residues. CDR1 is MDHEN, CDR2 SYDVKM, per germline. V shed 5 bases and J shed 5 bases, with 15 bases lying between them. CDR3 bases: TGTGCCAGCAGTCCTAGGGGTCTGAGGGAGACCCAGTACTTC. The encoded protein is CASSPRGLRETQYF.

The V call is TRBV19, the J call TRBJ2-1, with TRBD2 matching over 8 bases. The CDR3 consists of 13 residues. Trimming took 3 bases from V and 6 from J; bases not matched to a gene: 1. The germline CDR1 and CDR2 sequences are LNHDA and SQIVND (reference sequence). CDR3 amino acids: CASSIGTSNEQFF. CDR3 bases: TGTGCCAGTAGTATCGGGACTAGCAATGAGCAGTTCTTC.

This clone was recorded a few times. The chain carries TRBV6-5 and TRBJ2-1, with 8 bases that match TRBD2. The CDR3 loop spans 15 amino acids. The germline V gene has CDR1 MNHEY and CDR2 SVGAGI. Germline trimming cut 7 bases from V and 7 bases from J; bases unmatched to any gene: 12. DNA of the CDR3: TGTGCCAGCACCGATGACGGGAGGGGTGGGAATGAGCAGTTCTTC. Encoded protein: CASTDDGRGGNEQFF.

This rearrangement joins TRBV3-1 (or the pseudogene TRBV3-2) to TRBJ1-2; 7 bases align to TRBD1. The V gene's germline CDR1 is LGHDT and CDR2 YNNKEL (reference sequence). The CDR3 has 14 amino acids. Losses at the gene ends were 3 bases for V and 5 bases for J; bases not matched to a gene: 6. The CDR3 is CASSHRQGRYGYTF. For the CDR3, the DNA is TGTGCCAGCAGCCACAGACAGGGACGGTATGGCTACACCTTC.

This sequence joins TRBV7-3 and TRBJ2-2, with TRBD1 matching 7 bases. CDR1 and CDR2 from the germline V gene are SGHTA and FQGTGA. The V and J ends lost 1 base and 2 bases, in that order; junction bases with no gene match: 10. The CDR3 loop spans 18 amino acids. CDR3 coding DNA: TGTGCCAGCAGCTTAATTCCGTTGACAGGGCACAACACCGGGGAGCTGTTTTTT. Translating it yields CASSLIPLTGHNTGELFF. Full variable domain (remainder filled in from reference TRBV7-3 and TRBJ2-2): GAGVSQTPSNKVTEKGKYVELRCDPISGHTALYWYRQSLGQGPEFLIYFQGTGAADDSGLPNDRFFAVRPEGSVSTLKIQRTERGDSAVYLCASSLIPLTGHNTGELFFGEGSRLTVL.

The rearrangement uses TRBV24-1 and TRBJ1-2, with 11 positions matching TRBD1. Germline CDR1 is KGHDR and CDR2 is SFDVKD. The CDR3 runs 15 residues. The V segment lost 4 bases and the J segment 8 bases; nucleotides outside the gene matches: 8. For the CDR3, the DNA is TGTGCCACCAGTGAACCCCCGGGACAGGGGGGAGGCTACACCTTC. This gives the protein CATSEPPGQGGGYTF.

The chain uses TRBV30 and TRBJ1-1, with a weak D call TRBD1 (5 bases). The germline CDR1 and CDR2 sequences are GTSNPN and SVGIG (reference sequence). V lost 4 bases to trimming and J lost 0 bases, with 12 bases between them. The CDR3 has 14 amino acids. CDR3 sequence: CAWNAGLLNTEAFF. The CDR3 DNA follows: TGTGCCTGGAACGCGGGACTCTTGAACACTGAAGCTTTCTTT.

The chain uses TRBV24-1 and TRBJ1-5; D unclear. Trimming took off 4 bases at V and 4 bases at J, with 16 bases between the two ends. Germline V gene data show CDR1 as KGHDR and CDR2 as SFDVKD. This CDR3 is built from 16 residues. The CDR3 sequence: CATSDTRTEENQPQHF. In DNA, the CDR3 is TGTGCCACCAGTGACACGAGGACGGAGGAAAATCAGCCCCAGCATTTT.

The count of this clone is one. The V and J genes are TRBV30 and TRBJ2-2, with 9 positions matching TRBD2. Trimming removed 1 base from V and 6 bases from J; junction bases left unmatched: 3. The germline V gene has CDR1 GTSNPN and CDR2 SVGIG (reference sequence). This CDR3 region has 14 residues. The CDR3 bases are TGTGCCTGGAGTGACCTAGCGGGACCCGGGGAGCTGTTTTTT. Its translation: CAWSDLAGPGELFF.

The J gene is TRBJ1-1, the V gene TRBV29-1; 8 bases are shared with TRBD1. CDR1 SQVTM and CDR2 ANQGSEA come from the germline V gene. J lost 0 bases, V lost 7 bases, and 4 bases had no gene match. The CDR3 totals 13 residues. The CDR3 loop is CSAAGGMNTEAFF. The CDR3 DNA reads TGCAGCGCAGCAGGGGGCATGAACACTGAAGCTTTCTTT.

This chain's CDR3 is CASSPGAGNTIYF. The DNA for the CDR3 is TGTGCCAGCTCACCCGGTGCCGGAAACACCATATATTTT. The chain couples TRBV18 to TRBJ1-3; D is unresolved. CDR3 length: 13 residues. Germline-derived CDR1 and CDR2 are KGHSH and LQKENI. V lost 3 bases, J lost 4 bases, and 7 bases lay in between.

Notes on this clone: One junction end does not reproduce the germline sequence, and a read error may be involved. The V gene is TRBV7-8, the J gene TRBJ1-1; no reliable D call. Germline V gene data show CDR1 as SGHVS and CDR2 as FQNEAQ. CDR3 length equals 15 residues. CDR3 coding DNA: TGTGCCAGCAGCTTTAGTTCGGGAGTGAAAACTGAAGCTTTCTTT. Protein product: CASSFSSGVKTEAFF.

In this sample, this clone turned up once. The rearrangement links TRBV30 to TRBJ1-2; D unclear. Trimming took 8 bases from V and 2 from J, leaving 9 bases between them. The CDR3 length is 11 residues. CDR1 and CDR2 from the germline V gene are GTSNPN and SVGIG (reference sequence). CDR3 loop: CAATANYGYTF. The CDR3, as DNA: TGTGCCGCTACTGCCAACTATGGCTACACCTTC.

This rearrangement joins TRBV2 to TRBJ1-6, with 8 bases matching TRBD1. CDR1 is SNHLY and CDR2 is FYNNEI in the germline V gene. CDR3 length equals 15 residues. V gave up 6 bases and J gave up 6 bases; unmatched junction bases: 7. CDR3 bases: TGTGCCAGCAGCGTACGACAGGGGTTTAATTCACCCCTCCACTTT. Protein sequence: CASSVRQGFNSPLHF.

The chain employs TRBV12-3 or TRBV12-4 and TRBJ2-7; D may be TRBD2 (5 bases). CDR3 length: 13 residues. Trimming left V 2 bases short and J 3 bases short, with 8 bases between. The CDR3 nucleotides read TGTGCCAGCAGTTTATCGGGATACTACGAGCAGTACTTC. Amino acids: CASSLSGYYEQYF.